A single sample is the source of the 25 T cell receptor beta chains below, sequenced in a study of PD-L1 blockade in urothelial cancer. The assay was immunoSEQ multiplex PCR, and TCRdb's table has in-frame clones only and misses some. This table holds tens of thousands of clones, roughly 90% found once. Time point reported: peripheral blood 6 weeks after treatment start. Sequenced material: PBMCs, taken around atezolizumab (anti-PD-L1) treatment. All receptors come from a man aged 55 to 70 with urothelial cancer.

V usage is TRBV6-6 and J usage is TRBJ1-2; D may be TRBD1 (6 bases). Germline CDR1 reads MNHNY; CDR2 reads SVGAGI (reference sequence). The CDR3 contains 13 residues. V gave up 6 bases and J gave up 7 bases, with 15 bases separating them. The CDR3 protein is CASSPGTTGGYTF. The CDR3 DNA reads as TGTGCCAGCAGCCCAGGGACGACAGGTGGCTACACCTTC.

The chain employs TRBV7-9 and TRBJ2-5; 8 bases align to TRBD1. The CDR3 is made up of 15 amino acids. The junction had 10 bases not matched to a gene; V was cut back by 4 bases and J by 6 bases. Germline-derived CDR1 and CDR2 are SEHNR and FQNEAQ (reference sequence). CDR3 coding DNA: TGTGCCAGCAGCTCAGTGCCCGGACAGGGACAGACCCAGTACTTC. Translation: CASSSVPGQGQTQYF.

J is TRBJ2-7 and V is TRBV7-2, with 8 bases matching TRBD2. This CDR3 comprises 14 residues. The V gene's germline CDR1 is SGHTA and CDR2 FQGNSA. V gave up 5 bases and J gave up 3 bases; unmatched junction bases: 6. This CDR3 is CASSPGGPIYEQYF. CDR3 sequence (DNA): TGTGCCAGCAGCCCGGGGGGGCCTATCTACGAGCAGTACTTC.

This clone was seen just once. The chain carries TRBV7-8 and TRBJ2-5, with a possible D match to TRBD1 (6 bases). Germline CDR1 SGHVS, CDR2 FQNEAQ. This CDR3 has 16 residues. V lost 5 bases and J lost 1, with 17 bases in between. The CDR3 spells CASSPALGQPQETQYF. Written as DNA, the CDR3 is TGTGCCAGCAGCCCGGCCCTTGGACAGCCCCAAGAGACCCAGTACTTC.

Written as DNA, the CDR3 is TGTGCCAGCAGCTCTGGGACAGGTGGCGGCTACACCTTC. Its protein is CASSSGTGGGYTF. V gene TRBV7-8 combines with J gene TRBJ1-2; 8 positions match TRBD1. Germline V CDR1 and CDR2: SGHVS, FQNEAQ. The CDR3 is 13 residues long. The V and J ends lost 4 bases and 8 bases, in that order; junction bases with no gene match: 6.

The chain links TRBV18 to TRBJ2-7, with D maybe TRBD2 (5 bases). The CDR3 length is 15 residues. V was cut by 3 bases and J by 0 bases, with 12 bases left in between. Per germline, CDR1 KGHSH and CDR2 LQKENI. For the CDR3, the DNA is TGTGCCAGCTCACCTACGCCAGCGGACTCCTACGAGCAGTACTTC. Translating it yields CASSPTPADSYEQYF. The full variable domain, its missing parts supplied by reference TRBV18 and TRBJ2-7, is NAGVMQNPRHLVRRRGQEARLRCSPMKGHSHVYWYRQLPEEGLKFMVYLQKENIIDESGMPKERFSAEFPKEGPSILRIQQVVRGDSAAYFCASSPTPADSYEQYFGPGTRLTVT.

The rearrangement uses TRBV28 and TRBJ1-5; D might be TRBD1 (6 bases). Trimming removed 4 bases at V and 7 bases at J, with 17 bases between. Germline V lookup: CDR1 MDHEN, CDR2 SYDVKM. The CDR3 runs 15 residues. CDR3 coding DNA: TGTGCCAGCAGTTCCACCTACAGGGCCCAGCAGCCCCAGCATTTT. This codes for CASSSTYRAQQPQHF. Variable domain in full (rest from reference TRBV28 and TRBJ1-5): DVKVTQSSRYLVKRTGEKVFLECVQDMDHENMFWYRQDPGLGLRLIYFSYDVKMKEKGDIPEGYSVSREKKERFSLILESASTNQTSMYLCASSSTYRAQQPQHFGDGTRLSIL.

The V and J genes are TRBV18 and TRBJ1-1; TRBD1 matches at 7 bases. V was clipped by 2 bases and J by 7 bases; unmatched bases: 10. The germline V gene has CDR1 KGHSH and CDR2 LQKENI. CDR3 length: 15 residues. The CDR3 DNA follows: TGTGCCAGCTCACCAAATATGGGACAGACACTTGAAGCTTTCTTT. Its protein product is CASSPNMGQTLEAFF.

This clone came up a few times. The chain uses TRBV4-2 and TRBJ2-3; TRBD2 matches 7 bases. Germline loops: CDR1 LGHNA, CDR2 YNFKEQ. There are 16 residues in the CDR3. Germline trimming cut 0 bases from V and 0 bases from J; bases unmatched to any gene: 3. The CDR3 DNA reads TGTGCCAGCAGCCAAGAGGAAGCGGGGAGCACAGATACGCAGTATTTT. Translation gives CASSQEEAGSTDTQYF.

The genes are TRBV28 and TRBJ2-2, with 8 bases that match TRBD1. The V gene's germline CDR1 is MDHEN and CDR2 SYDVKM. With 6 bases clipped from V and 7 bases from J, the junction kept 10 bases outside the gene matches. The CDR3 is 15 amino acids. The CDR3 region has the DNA TGTGCCAGCAGACCCGGACAGGGATGGGGCGGGGAGCTGTTTTTT. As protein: CASRPGQGWGGELFF.

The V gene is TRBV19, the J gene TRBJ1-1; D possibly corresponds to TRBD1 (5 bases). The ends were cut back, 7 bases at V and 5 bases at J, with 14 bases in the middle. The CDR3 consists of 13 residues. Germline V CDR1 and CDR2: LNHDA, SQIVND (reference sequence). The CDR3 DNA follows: TGTGCCAGTACAAGGGGCGCTTGGACTGAAGCTTTCTTT. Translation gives CASTRGAWTEAFF. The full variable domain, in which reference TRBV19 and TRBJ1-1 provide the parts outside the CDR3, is DGGITQSPKYLFRKEGQNVTLSCEQNLNHDAMYWYRQDPGQGLRLIYYSQIVNDFQKGDIAEGYSVSREKKESFPLTVTSAQKNPTAFYLCASTRGAWTEAFFGQGTRLTVV.

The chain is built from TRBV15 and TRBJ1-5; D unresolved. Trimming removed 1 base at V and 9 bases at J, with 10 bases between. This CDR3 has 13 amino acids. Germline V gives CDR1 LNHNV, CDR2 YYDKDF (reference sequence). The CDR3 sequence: CATSRAPEGPQHF. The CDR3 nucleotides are TGTGCCACCAGCAGAGCCCCCGAGGGGCCCCAGCATTTT. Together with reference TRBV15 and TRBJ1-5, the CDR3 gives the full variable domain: DAMVIQNPRYQVTQFGKPVTLSCSQTLNHNVMYWYQQKSSQAPKLLFHYYDKDFNNEADTPDNFQSRRPNTSFCFLDIRSPGLGDTAMYLCATSRAPEGPQHFGDGTRLSIL.

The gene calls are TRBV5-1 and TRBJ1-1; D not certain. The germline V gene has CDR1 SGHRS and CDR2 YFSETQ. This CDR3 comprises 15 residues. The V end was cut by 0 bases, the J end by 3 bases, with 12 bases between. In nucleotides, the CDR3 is TGCGCCAGCAGCTTGGGGCAGCGCCCAGACACTGAAGCTTTCTTT. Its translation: CASSLGQRPDTEAFF.

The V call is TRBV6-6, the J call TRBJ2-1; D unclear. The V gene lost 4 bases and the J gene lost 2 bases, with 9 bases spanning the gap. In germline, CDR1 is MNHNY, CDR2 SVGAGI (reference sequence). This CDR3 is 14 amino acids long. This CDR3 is CASSSDTPYNEQFF. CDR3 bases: TGTGCCAGCAGTTCCGACACCCCCTACAATGAGCAGTTCTTC.

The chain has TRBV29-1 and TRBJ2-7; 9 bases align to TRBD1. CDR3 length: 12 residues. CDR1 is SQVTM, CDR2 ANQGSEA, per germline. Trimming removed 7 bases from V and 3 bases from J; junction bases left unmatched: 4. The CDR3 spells CSGGQGYYEQYF. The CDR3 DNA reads TGCAGCGGGGGACAGGGATACTACGAGCAGTACTTC.

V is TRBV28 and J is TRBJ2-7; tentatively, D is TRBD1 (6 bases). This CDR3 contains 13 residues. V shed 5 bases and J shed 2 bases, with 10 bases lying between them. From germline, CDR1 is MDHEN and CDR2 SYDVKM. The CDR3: CASSLGQTYEQYF. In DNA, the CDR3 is TGTGCCAGCAGTCTCGGACAGACCTACGAGCAGTACTTC.

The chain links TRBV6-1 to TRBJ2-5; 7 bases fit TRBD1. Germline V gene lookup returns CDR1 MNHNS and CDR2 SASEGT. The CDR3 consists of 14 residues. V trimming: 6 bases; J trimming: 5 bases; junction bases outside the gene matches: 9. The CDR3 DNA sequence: TGTGCCAGCAGCCCGACAGGGTCGGTGGAGACCCAGTACTTC. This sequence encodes CASSPTGSVETQYF.

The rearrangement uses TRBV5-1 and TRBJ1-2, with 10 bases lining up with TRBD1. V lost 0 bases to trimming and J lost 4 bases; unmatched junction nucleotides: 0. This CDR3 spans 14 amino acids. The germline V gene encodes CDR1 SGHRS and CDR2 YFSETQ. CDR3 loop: CASSLGQGAYGYTF. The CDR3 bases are TGCGCCAGCAGCTTGGGACAGGGGGCCTATGGCTACACCTTC.

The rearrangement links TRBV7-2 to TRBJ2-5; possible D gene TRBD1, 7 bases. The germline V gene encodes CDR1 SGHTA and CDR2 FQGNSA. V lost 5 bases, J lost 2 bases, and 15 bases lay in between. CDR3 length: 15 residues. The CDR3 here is CASSPGGTVQETQYF. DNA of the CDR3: TGTGCCAGCAGCCCCGGAGGGACAGTACAAGAGACCCAGTACTTC.

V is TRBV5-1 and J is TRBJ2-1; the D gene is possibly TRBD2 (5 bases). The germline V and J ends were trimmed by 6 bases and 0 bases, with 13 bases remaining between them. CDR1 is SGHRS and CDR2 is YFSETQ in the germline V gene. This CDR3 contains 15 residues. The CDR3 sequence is CASTGGSSSYNEQFF. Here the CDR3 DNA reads TGCGCCAGCACTGGAGGCAGCAGCTCCTACAATGAGCAGTTCTTC. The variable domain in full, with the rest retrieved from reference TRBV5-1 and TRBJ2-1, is KAGVTQTPRYLIKTRGQQVTLSCSPISGHRSVSWYQQTPGQGLQFLFEYFSETQRNKGNFPGRFSGRQFSNSRSEMNVSTLELGDSALYLCASTGGSSSYNEQFFGPGTRLTVL.

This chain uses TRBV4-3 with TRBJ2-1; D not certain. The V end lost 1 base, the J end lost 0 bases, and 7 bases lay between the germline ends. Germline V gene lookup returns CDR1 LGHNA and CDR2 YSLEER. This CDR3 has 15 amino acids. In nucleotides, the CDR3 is TGCGCCAGCAGCCAAGGAACTGGCTCCTACAATGAGCAGTTCTTC. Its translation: CASSQGTGSYNEQFF.

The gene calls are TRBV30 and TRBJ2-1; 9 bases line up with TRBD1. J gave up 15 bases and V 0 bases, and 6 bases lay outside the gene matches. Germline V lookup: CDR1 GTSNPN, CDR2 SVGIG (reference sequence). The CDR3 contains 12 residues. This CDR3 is CAWSVGGQGVFF. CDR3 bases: TGTGCCTGGAGTGTAGGGGGACAGGGAGTGTTCTTC.

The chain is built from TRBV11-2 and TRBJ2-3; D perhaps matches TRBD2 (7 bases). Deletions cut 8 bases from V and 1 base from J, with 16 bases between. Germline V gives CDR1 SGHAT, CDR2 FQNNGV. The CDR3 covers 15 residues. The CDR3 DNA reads TGTGCCAGCGGCCCCCGCGGGGGCGGCACAGATACGCAGTATTTT. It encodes CASGPRGGGTDTQYF.

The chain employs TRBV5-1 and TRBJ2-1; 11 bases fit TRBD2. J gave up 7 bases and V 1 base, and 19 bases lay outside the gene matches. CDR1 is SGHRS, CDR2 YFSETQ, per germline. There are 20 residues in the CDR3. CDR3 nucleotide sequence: TGCGCCAGCAGCTTGAGAGGGGGAGGTAGCGGGAGGGCCCTCTGGAATGAGCAGTTCTTC. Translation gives CASSLRGGGSGRALWNEQFF. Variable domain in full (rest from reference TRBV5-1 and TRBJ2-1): KAGVTQTPRYLIKTRGQQVTLSCSPISGHRSVSWYQQTPGQGLQFLFEYFSETQRNKGNFPGRFSGRQFSNSRSEMNVSTLELGDSALYLCASSLRGGGSGRALWNEQFFGPGTRLTVL.

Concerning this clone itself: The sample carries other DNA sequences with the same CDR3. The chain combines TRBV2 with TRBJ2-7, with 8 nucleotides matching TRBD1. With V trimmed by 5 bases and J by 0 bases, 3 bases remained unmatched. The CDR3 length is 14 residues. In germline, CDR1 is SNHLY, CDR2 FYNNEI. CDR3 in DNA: TGTGCCAGCAGTAGGGACAGGAGCTCCTACGAGCAGTACTTC. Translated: CASSRDRSSYEQYF. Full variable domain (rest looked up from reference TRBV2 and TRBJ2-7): EPEVTQTPSHQVTQMGQEVILRCVPISNHLYFYWYRQILGQKVEFLVSFYNNEISEKSEIFDDQFSVERPDGSNFTLKIRSTKLEDSAMYFCASSRDRSSYEQYFGPGTRLTVT.